The 28 T cell receptor beta chains given below trace back to one sample, sequenced in a study of metastatic and nonmetastatic thyroid tumors. Thyroid surgery was preceded by no treatment in any patient. Using MiXCR, TCRdb re-called clones from the PCR reads. Seen here are 30,000 to 35,000 clones, around a sixth observed once, and the top ten hold under 7%. The source material was blood. The receptors were gathered from a female donor with papillary thyroid cancer or a benign thyroid nodule (not recorded which). Some clones in this sample may be carry-over from other donors' samples.

The gene calls are TRBV20-1 and TRBJ1-6; possible D gene TRBD1, 5 bases. Germline V gives CDR1 DFQATT, CDR2 SNEGSKA (reference sequence). V was cut by 3 bases and J by 7 bases, with 16 bases left in between. The CDR3 runs 15 residues. The CDR3: CSASLDIGRNSPLHF. The CDR3 DNA reads TGCAGTGCTAGTCTGGACATCGGGCGAAATTCACCCCTCCACTTT.

There are many counts of this clone. A much larger clone lies a single base off, so this may be a read error. Other DNA variants within this sample encode the same CDR3. DNA of the CDR3: TGTGCCAGCAGGTCCGCTACGGGGAGCAATCAGCCCCAGCATTTT. Translation: CASRSATGSNQPQHF. V is TRBV6-2 or TRBV6-3 and J is TRBJ1-5; D uncertain. The germline CDR1 and CDR2 sequences are MNHEY and SVGEGT. V was shortened by 6 bases and J by 1 base, with 13 bases between the two germline ends. The CDR3 is 15 amino acids.

This clone was seen at least ten times. The chain is built from TRBV12-3 or TRBV12-4 and TRBJ1-2; D may be TRBD1 (6 bases). The CDR3 is 13 amino acids. V lost 5 bases and J lost 8, with 15 bases in between. The CDR3 here is CASSLTGGGGYTF. The CDR3 nucleotides are TGTGCCAGCAGTCTAACAGGTGGGGGCGGCTACACCTTC.

The chain couples TRBV6-1 to TRBJ2-3; D is unresolved. Trimming cost V 6 bases and J 2 bases, with 6 bases left between them. The CDR3 totals 12 residues. Germline values: CDR1 MNHNS, CDR2 SASEGT. In DNA, the CDR3 is TGTGCCAGCAGACGATCCACAGATACGCAGTATTTT. It yields the protein CASRRSTDTQYF.

This clone was picked up many times. The V and J genes are TRBV28 and TRBJ2-7; tentatively, D is TRBD1 (5 bases). Per the germline V gene, CDR1 is MDHEN and CDR2 is SYDVKM. Trimming took 5 bases from V and 5 from J, leaving 10 bases between them. CDR3 length equals 12 residues. The CDR3 loop reads CASSGQFHEQYF. DNA for the CDR3: TGTGCCAGCAGTGGACAATTTCACGAGCAGTACTTC.

Many counts were recorded for this clone. With a much larger clone just one base away, this may be a read error. The J gene is TRBJ1-5, the V gene TRBV20-1; D call uncertain. Germline V CDR1 and CDR2: DFQATT, SNEGSKA (reference sequence). CDR3 length: 14 residues. Here the CDR3 reads CSARTKTSSQPQHF. CDR3 nucleotide sequence: TGCAGTGCTAGAACTAAGACTAGCAGTCAGCCCCAGCATTTT.

This clone was observed many times. The chain recombines TRBV27 with TRBJ2-7; 7 positions match TRBD1. Germline values: CDR1 MNHEY, CDR2 SMNVEV (reference sequence). This CDR3 contains 14 residues. The junction had 7 bases not matched to a gene; V was cut back by 5 bases and J by 3 bases. The DNA for the CDR3 is TGTGCCAGCAGTCCCGACAGGGCCGGCTACGAGCAGTACTTC. Encoded protein: CASSPDRAGYEQYF.

The V gene is TRBV5-1, the J gene TRBJ1-2; 8 positions match TRBD1. From germline, CDR1 is SGHRS and CDR2 YFSETQ. This CDR3 comprises 13 residues. V trimming: 2 bases; J trimming: 6 bases; junction bases outside the gene matches: 3. CDR3 nucleotides: TGCGCCAGCAGCTTTCAGGGGGCGGATGGCTACACCTTC. Protein: CASSFQGADGYTF.

The genes are TRBV11-2 and TRBJ1-2; 8 bases map to TRBD1. This CDR3 comprises 13 residues. V lost 4 bases, J lost 8 bases, and 6 bases stayed unmatched. CDR1 and CDR2 from the germline V gene are SGHAT and FQNNGV. The chain's CDR3 is CASSSQGAWGYTF. In nucleotides, the CDR3 is TGTGCCAGCAGCTCCCAGGGGGCCTGGGGCTACACCTTC.

The V call is TRBV20-1, the J call TRBJ2-3, with TRBD1 matching over 7 bases. V shed 5 bases, J shed 0 bases, and the junction held 8 bases outside the gene matches. The CDR3 runs to 15 residues. The germline gives CDR1 DFQATT, CDR2 SNEGSKA (reference sequence). CDR3 residues: CSAPVRDRSTDTQYF. DNA for the CDR3: TGCAGTGCTCCCGTCCGGGACAGAAGCACAGATACGCAGTATTTT.

In the case of this clone: Possible read error: a much larger clone is one base away. CDR3 DNA sequence: TGTGCCAGCAGCGTAGGACAGGGATTGGACACTGAAGCTTTCTTT. This translates into CASSVGQGLDTEAFF. The rearrangement joins TRBV9 to TRBJ1-1; 7 bases are a match to TRBD1. This CDR3 is 15 amino acids long. Trimming at V came to 0 bases and at J to 3 bases, leaving 5 bases not matched to a gene. Germline V gene sequence: CDR1 SGDLS, CDR2 YYNGEE.

This chain links TRBV27 with TRBJ1-2, with 7 bases matching TRBD1. Germline V lookup: CDR1 MNHEY, CDR2 SMNVEV (reference sequence). After removal of 5 bases from V and 5 bases from J, the junction contained 5 bases not matched to a gene. This CDR3 is 13 amino acids long. DNA for the CDR3: TGTGCCAGCAGTACACGGGGACAGTATGGCTACACCTTC. Translating it yields CASSTRGQYGYTF.

In this sample, this clone turned up a few times. A read error may be the cause here, since a much bigger clone is one base away. The chain employs TRBV4-1 and TRBJ2-2; 12 nucleotides line up with TRBD2. The length of the CDR3 is 18 residues. CDR1 MGHRA and CDR2 YSYEKL come from the germline V gene. Here the CDR3 reads CASSQEGLAGGDTEELFF. The CDR3 bases are TGCGCCAGCAGCCAAGAAGGGCTAGCGGGAGGGGACACCGAGGAGCTGTTTTTT.

This clone showed up many times. The chain couples TRBV6-6 to TRBJ2-4; D may be TRBD1 or TRBD2 (5 bases each). V was pared by 5 bases and J by 8 bases, with 31 bases between. This CDR3 region has 19 residues. Germline lookup yields CDR1 MNHNY and CDR2 SVGAGI (reference sequence). The CDR3 here is CASSLKGSLDTHPGDIQYF. DNA of the CDR3: TGTGCCAGCAGTCTTAAGGGGTCCTTGGACACACACCCCGGGGACATTCAGTACTTC.

This clone was detected many times. The rearrangement uses TRBV6-1 and TRBJ2-7; D gene uncertain. The V gene lost 5 bases and the J gene lost 0 bases, with 11 bases spanning the gap. CDR3 size: 14 residues. Germline-derived CDR1 and CDR2 are MNHNS and SASEGT. The CDR3 region has the DNA TGTGCCAGCAGTCCCAACTGGAGCTCCTACGAGCAGTACTTC. Protein product: CASSPNWSSYEQYF.

This clone ranks as medium-sized (0.01 to 0.1%). This sequence joins TRBV12-3 or TRBV12-4 and TRBJ1-4; 7 nucleotides align to TRBD1. This CDR3 spans 12 amino acids. V shed 7 bases and J 13 bases; nucleotides not matched to a gene: 9. CDR3 nucleotides: TGTGCCAGCACTCCGGGACAGCCACCACTGTTTTTT. Translating gives CASTPGQPPLFF.

This CDR3 reads CATSGARWTQYF. In DNA form, the CDR3 reads TGTGCCACCAGCGGGGCGAGATGGACCCAGTACTTC. This sequence joins TRBV15 and TRBJ2-5; possibly TRBD1 for D (5 bases). Germline V CDR1 and CDR2: LNHNV, YYDKDF (reference sequence). This CDR3 region has 12 residues. V gave up 5 bases and J gave up 7 bases, with 11 bases separating them. Variable domain in full (rest from reference TRBV15 and TRBJ2-5): DAMVIQNPRYQVTQFGKPVTLSCSQTLNHNVMYWYQQKSSQAPKLLFHYYDKDFNNEADTPDNFQSRRPNTSFCFLDIRSPGLGDTAMYLCATSGARWTQYFGPGTRLLVL.

This clone occurred many times. The junction departs from the called germline gene at one end, perhaps through a read error. The V and J genes are TRBV7-7 and TRBJ2-3; D is unclear. This CDR3 comprises 14 residues. Looked up from germline, CDR1 is SSHAT and CDR2 is FNYEAQ (reference sequence). CDR3 in amino acids: CASSPLRTTDTQYF. The DNA for the CDR3 is TGTGCTAGCAGCCCCCTTAGGACGACAGATACGCAGTATTTT.

This clone was seen at least ten times. The chain is built from TRBV2 and TRBJ1-1, with D possibly matching TRBD1 (6 bases). The CDR3 length is 15 residues. V dropped 8 bases and J dropped 5 bases, with 21 bases sitting between them. CDR1 SNHLY and CDR2 FYNNEI come from the germline V gene. The CDR3 DNA follows: TGTGCCAGCCGACAGGAGGGGAATCAGGGAACTGAAGCTTTCTTT. This sequence encodes CASRQEGNQGTEAFF. Full variable domain (rest looked up from reference TRBV2 and TRBJ1-1): EPEVTQTPSHQVTQMGQEVILRCVPISNHLYFYWYRQILGQKVEFLVSFYNNEISEKSEIFDDQFSVERPDGSNFTLKIRSTKLEDSAMYFCASRQEGNQGTEAFFGQGTRLTVV.

With respect to this clone: A read error is likely, as this CDR3 ends without the conserved phenylalanine or tryptophan. The chain links TRBV11-1 to TRBJ1-3; unclear D gene. Germline lookup yields CDR1 SGHAT and CDR2 FQDESV (reference sequence). Trimming removed 5 bases from V and 1 base from J, with 18 bases in between. CDR3 length equals 17 residues. CDR3 amino acids: CASSPDKVGVSGNTIYS. CDR3 coding DNA: TGTGCCAGCAGCCCCGACAAGGTTGGCGTGTCTGGAAACACCATATATTCT.

This clone was observed many times. The chain links TRBV20-1 to TRBJ2-1, with TRBD1 matching over 10 bases. After removal of 6 bases from V and 4 bases from J, the junction contained 12 bases not matched to a gene. This CDR3 region has 16 residues. Germline V lookup: CDR1 DFQATT, CDR2 SNEGSKA (reference sequence). The CDR3 loop reads CSASRDRTGGYNEQFF. The CDR3, as DNA: TGCAGTGCAAGTAGAGATCGGACAGGGGGGTACAATGAGCAGTTCTTC.

Sample share makes this clone medium-sized. This sequence joins TRBV6-1 and TRBJ2-2; D may be TRBD2 (7 bases). Trimming took 5 bases from V and 4 from J, leaving 11 bases between them. Germline CDR1 and CDR2: MNHNS and SASEGT. CDR3 length: 14 residues. The CDR3 DNA reads as TGTGCCAGCAGTTTAGGGGGGGTCACCGGGGAGCTGTTTTTT. Residues: CASSLGGVTGELFF.

This clone was observed at least ten times. The chain employs TRBV6-5 and TRBJ2-5; D gene unclear. The germline CDR1 and CDR2 sequences are MNHEY and SVGAGI. This CDR3 is built from 17 residues. Trimming stripped 0 bases from V and 0 bases from J, with 14 bases between. As DNA, the CDR3 is TGTGCCAGCAGTTACTCCTCGCGGACCCGGTACCAAGAGACCCAGTACTTC. Translating it yields CASSYSSRTRYQETQYF.

About this clone itself: The same CDR3 is also encoded by other DNA sequences in this sample. The gene calls are TRBV20-1 and TRBJ2-7; perhaps TRBD1 as D (7 bases). Germline values: CDR1 DFQATT, CDR2 SNEGSKA (reference sequence). Trimming pared 6 bases from V and 7 bases from J, leaving 31 bases between. The CDR3 extends over 17 amino acids. CDR3 bases: TGCAGTGCCCGGAGGGTATTTTGGGACAGTAACAGCGGAGAGCAGTACTTC. Protein product: CSARRVFWDSNSGEQYF.

This clone has a count of ten or more. This chain links TRBV4-3 with TRBJ1-6; D unclear. The CDR3 has 13 amino acids. CDR1 is LGHNA, CDR2 YSLEER, per germline. V was clipped by 0 bases and J by 10 bases, with 7 bases between them. Here the CDR3 DNA reads TGCGCCAGCAGCCAAGATGTGGACTCACCCCTCCACTTT. This encodes CASSQDVDSPLHF.

This clone was counted many times. The J gene is TRBJ1-5, the V gene TRBV4-2; D is possibly TRBD1 (5 bases). The germline V gene has CDR1 LGHNA and CDR2 YNFKEQ. There are 15 residues in the CDR3. V dropped 0 bases and J dropped 2 bases, with 8 bases sitting between them. CDR3 in DNA: TGTGCCAGCAGCCAAGAGAGGGGAGGCAATCAGCCCCAGCATTTT. This gives the protein CASSQERGGNQPQHF.

This clone was counted at least ten times. It may be a read error: a sequence one base away is much more abundant. The genes are TRBV12-5 and TRBJ1-1; D not resolved. The CDR3 extends over 14 amino acids. The V gene's germline CDR1 is LGHNT and CDR2 FRNRAP. CDR3 residues: CASGLGTENAEAFF. DNA of the CDR3: TGTGCTAGTGGTTTGGGCACAGAGAACGCTGAAGCTTTCTTT.

This clone has a count of ten or more. V gene TRBV20-1 combines with J gene TRBJ1-2, with TRBD1 as a possible D gene (6 bases). V shed 0 bases and J shed 8 bases, with 16 bases lying between them. CDR1 is DFQATT, CDR2 SNEGSKA, per germline (reference sequence). This CDR3 contains 14 residues. The CDR3 is CSARDLNRAGGYTF. The DNA of the CDR3 is TGCAGTGCTAGAGATTTAAACAGGGCAGGGGGCTACACCTTC.